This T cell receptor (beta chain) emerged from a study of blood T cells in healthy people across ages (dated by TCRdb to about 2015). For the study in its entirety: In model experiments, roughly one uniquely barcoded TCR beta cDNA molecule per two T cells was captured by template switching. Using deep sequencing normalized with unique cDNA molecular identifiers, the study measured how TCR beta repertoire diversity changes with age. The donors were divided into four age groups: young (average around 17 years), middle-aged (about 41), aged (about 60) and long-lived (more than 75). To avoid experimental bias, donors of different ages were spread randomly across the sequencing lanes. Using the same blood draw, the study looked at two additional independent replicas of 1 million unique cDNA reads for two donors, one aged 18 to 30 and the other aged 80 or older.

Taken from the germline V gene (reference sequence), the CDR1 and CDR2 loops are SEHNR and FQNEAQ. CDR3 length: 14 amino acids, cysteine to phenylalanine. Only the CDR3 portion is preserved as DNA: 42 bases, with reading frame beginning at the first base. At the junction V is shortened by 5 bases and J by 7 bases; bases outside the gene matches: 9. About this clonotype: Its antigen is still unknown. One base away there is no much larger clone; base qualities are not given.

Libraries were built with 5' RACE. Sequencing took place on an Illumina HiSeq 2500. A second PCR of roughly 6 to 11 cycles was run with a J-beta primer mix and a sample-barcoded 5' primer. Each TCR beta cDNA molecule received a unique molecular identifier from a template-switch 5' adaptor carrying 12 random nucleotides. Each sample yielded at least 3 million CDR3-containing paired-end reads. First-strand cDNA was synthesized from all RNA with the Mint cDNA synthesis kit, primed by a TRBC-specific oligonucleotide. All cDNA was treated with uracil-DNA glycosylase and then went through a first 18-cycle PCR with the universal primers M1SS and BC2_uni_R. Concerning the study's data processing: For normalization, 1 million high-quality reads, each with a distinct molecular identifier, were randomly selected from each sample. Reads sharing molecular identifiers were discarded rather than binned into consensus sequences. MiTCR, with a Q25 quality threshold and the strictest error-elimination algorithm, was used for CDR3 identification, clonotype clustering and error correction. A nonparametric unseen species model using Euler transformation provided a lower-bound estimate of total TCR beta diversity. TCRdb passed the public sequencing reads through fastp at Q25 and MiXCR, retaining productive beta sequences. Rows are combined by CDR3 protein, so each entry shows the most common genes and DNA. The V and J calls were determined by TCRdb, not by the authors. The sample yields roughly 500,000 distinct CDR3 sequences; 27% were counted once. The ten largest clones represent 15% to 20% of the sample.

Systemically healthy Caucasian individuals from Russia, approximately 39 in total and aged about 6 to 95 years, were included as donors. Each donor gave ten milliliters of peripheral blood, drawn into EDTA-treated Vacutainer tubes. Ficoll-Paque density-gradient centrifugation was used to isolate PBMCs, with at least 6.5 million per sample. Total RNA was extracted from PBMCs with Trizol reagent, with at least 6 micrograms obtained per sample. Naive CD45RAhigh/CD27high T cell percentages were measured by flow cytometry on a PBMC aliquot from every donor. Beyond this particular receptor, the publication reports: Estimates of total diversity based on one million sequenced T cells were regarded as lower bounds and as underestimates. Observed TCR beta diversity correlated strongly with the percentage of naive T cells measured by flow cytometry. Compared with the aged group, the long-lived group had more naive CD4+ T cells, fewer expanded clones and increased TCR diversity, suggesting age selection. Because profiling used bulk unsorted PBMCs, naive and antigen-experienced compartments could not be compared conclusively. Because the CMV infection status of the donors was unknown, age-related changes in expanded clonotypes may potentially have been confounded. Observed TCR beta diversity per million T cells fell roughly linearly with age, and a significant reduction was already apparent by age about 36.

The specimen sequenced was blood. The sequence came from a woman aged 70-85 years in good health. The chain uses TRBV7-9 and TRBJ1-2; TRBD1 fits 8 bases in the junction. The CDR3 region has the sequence CASSVGQADSGYTF. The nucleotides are TGTGCCAGCAGCGTGGGACAGGCGGATAGTGGCTACACCTTC.